A single T cell receptor (beta chain) is shown here with its context. The source of the sample is a study of blood T cell repertoires in COVID-19. Study in general: Sources were T cells, B-cell-depleted T cells, or PBMCs; the material itself was cDNA or gDNA.

The study assigned cohorts using participant-reported clinical history. A COVID-19 case was met by exposed participants within 2 weeks before study entry. This CDR3 is built from 16 residues. Germline V CDR1 and CDR2: LNHDA, SQIVND (reference sequence). The V end lost 7 bases, the J end lost 4 bases, and 17 bases lay between the germline ends. Repertoires were generated with immunoSEQ multiplex PCR, while TCRdb's copy carries only in-frame clones and drops some. The sample has under 300,000 clones; roughly 88% are singletons. This TCR was sampled from a middle-aged woman who had been exposed to COVID-19. The sequencing input was PBMCs or T cells enriched from blood (not recorded which). The gene calls are TRBV19 and TRBJ1-6, with a possible D match to TRBD1 (5 bases). DNA of the CDR3: TGTGCCAGTACCAGCCTTAGGGGCCGTTATAATTCACCCCTCCACTTT. Its protein product is CASTSLRGRYNSPLHF.